The source of this T cell receptor (beta chain) is a study of T-cell reconstitution after alpha-beta-depleted transplantation in children. Notes on the study in general: TCRbeta diversity was high at day 60 in some patients (a result of surviving recipient T cells and thymic progenitors). One year post-transplant, T-cell counts and diversity were largely derived from T cells produced anew. Where alpha-beta T cells came from about two months after transplant was reportedly several hundred expanded graft clones.

Unique molecular identifiers tagged the TCRbeta library. TCRdb re-analysed the PCR reads in MiXCR, keeping a single row per CDR3 protein. The sample gives about 420,000 distinct CDR3 sequences, around 16% of which show up once; just under 30% is in the top ten. A note on this clonotype: Its antigen remains unknown.

The CDR3 runs 15 residues. The germline CDR1 and CDR2 sequences are SGHAT and FQNNGV. V dropped 3 bases and J dropped 5; count of bases not matched to a gene: 7. The sequenced sample was PBMCs, mostly from graft donor cells, obtained 360 days after TCRalphabeta/CD19-depleted stem cell transplant. The V and J genes are TRBV11-2 and TRBJ2-5; 9 positions match TRBD2. This TCR was sampled from a boy under three years old who had a stem cell transplant for Wiskott-Aldrich syndrome, so the T cells may come from the graft donor. The DNA for the CDR3 is TGTGCCAGCAGCTTTCTTAGCGGGGGTGGGGAGACCCAGTACTTC. Residues: CASSFLSGGGETQYF. Drawing the rest from reference TRBV11-2 and TRBJ2-5, the complete variable domain is EAGVAQSPRYKIIEKRQSVAFWCNPISGHATLYWYQQILGQGPKLLIQFQNNGVVDDSQLPKDRFSAERLKGVDSTLKIQPAKLEDSAVYLCASSFLSGGGETQYFGPGTRLLVL.